This T cell receptor (beta chain) is drawn from a study of PD-L1 blockade in urothelial cancer. Overall study: T cells were recovered from blood samples at a median of 141,255. Study-wide findings and caveats: When pretreatment blood TCR clonality was below the median, it predicted better survival.

CDR3 length: 16 amino acids. In the case of this clone: The target antigen is unknown.

Repertoires were generated with immunoSEQ multiplex PCR, while TCRdb's copy carries only in-frame clones and drops some. The table lists 87,000 or so clones, 65% to 85% of them singletons. This sample's time point: pretreatment peripheral blood. Specimen: PBMCs, collected around atezolizumab (anti-PD-L1) treatment. The chain couples TRBV21-1 to TRBJ1-4; no check of the table's D call, TRBD1, against the DNA was made. TRBV21-1 is assigned pseudogene status. This TCR came from a man aged 60-69 years with urothelial cancer. The CDR3 here is CASSNQSAGDNEKLFF. The CDR3 nucleotides are TGTGCCAGCAGCAATCAATCGGCAGGTGATAATGAAAAACTGTTTTTT.